What follows are 27 T cell receptor beta chains derived from one specimen sequenced in a study of blood T cell repertoires in COVID-19 (dated by TCRdb to the early 2020s). Receptor libraries were prepared by the immunoSEQ multiplex PCR assay. TCRdb's version of the immuneACCESS table is confined to in-frame rearrangements and falls short of the full clone set. An unresolved V gene accounts for under half of the shortfall where checked; the remainder is of unknown origin. This sample is represented by about 140,000 clones; around 80% of them were singletons. 16% of the sample is in the top ten clones. Sequenced: peripheral blood. Receptor source: a man aged 50-59 years with acute or convalescent COVID-19.

This chain connects TRBV7-6 to TRBJ1-3; no clear D gene. CDR3 size: 15 residues. The germline V gene encodes CDR1 SGHVS and CDR2 FNYEAQ. The V end was cut by 2 bases, the J end by 2 bases, with 10 bases between. The DNA of the CDR3 is TGTGCCAGCAGCTTATCCCCCGGTCCTGGAAACACCATATATTTT. The encoded protein is CASSLSPGPGNTIYF.

Concerning this clone itself: Other DNA sequences in this specimen translate into the identical CDR3. The rearrangement joins TRBV12-5 to TRBJ2-3; D is possibly TRBD2 (6 bases). Germline CDR1 is LGHNT and CDR2 is FRNRAP. V dropped 0 bases and J dropped 0 bases, with 10 bases sitting between them. The CDR3 contains 16 residues. The CDR3 region is CASGLVLAGSTDTQYF. The CDR3 bases are TGTGCTAGTGGTTTGGTACTGGCGGGGAGCACAGATACGCAGTATTTT.

The rearrangement joins TRBV27 to TRBJ2-7, with 11 bases fitting TRBD2. This CDR3 spans 16 amino acids. V was pared by 4 bases and J by 2 bases, with 7 bases of the junction left unmatched. CDR1 and CDR2 (germline): MNHEY, SMNVEV (reference sequence). CDR3 residues: CASSSAGTSGTYEQYF. CDR3 coding DNA: TGTGCCAGCAGTTCGGCCGGGACTAGCGGTACCTACGAGCAGTACTTC.

The chain joins TRBV7-8 to TRBJ2-7, with a possible D match to TRBD2 (7 bases). The germline V gene encodes CDR1 SGHVS and CDR2 FQNEAQ. CDR3 length equals 14 residues. V dropped 0 bases and J dropped 4 bases, with 10 bases sitting between them. The chain's CDR3 is CASSLAGGPYEQYV. CDR3 in DNA: TGTGCCAGCAGCTTAGCGGGGGGGCCATACGAGCAGTACGTC.

The chain uses TRBV7-9 and TRBJ2-3; TRBD2 agrees at 13 bases. In germline, CDR1 is SEHNR, CDR2 FQNEAQ (reference sequence). Trimming at V came to 5 bases and at J to 4 bases, leaving 3 bases not matched to a gene. The CDR3 contains 15 residues. Here the CDR3 DNA reads TGTGCCAGCAGCCCGGGACTAGCGGGGTCAGATACGCAGTATTTT. Protein sequence: CASSPGLAGSDTQYF.

The V gene is TRBV7-9, the J gene TRBJ2-1; weak D call: TRBD2 (6 bases). The CDR3 sequence is 14 residues long. Germline values: CDR1 SEHNR, CDR2 FQNEAQ (reference sequence). With 2 bases removed from V and 4 bases from J, the gap between germline ends came to 9 bases. The CDR3 sequence is CASSLTLAYNEQFF. CDR3 in DNA: TGTGCCAGCAGCTTAACACTAGCATACAATGAGCAGTTCTTC. Full variable domain (missing parts from reference TRBV7-9 and TRBJ2-1): DTGVSQNPRHKITKRGQNVTFRCDPISEHNRLYWYRQTLGQGPEFLTYFQNEAQLEKSRLLSDRFSAERPKGSFSTLEIQRTEQGDSAMYLCASSLTLAYNEQFFGPGTRLTVL.

As concerns this clone: A junction boundary mismatches the germline segment, possibly from a read error. The rearrangement joins TRBV6-5 to TRBJ1-2, with D perhaps matching TRBD1 (5 bases). Germline V gives CDR1 MNHEY, CDR2 SVGAGI. The length of the CDR3 is 15 residues. The CDR3 loop reads CASRRARASNYGYTF. CDR3 sequence (DNA): TGTGCCAGCAGGCGAGCCAGGGCTTCTAACTATGGCTACACCTTT.

The rearrangement joins TRBV19 to TRBJ1-2, with D possibly matching TRBD1 (6 bases). CDR3 size: 11 residues. Trimming cost V 11 bases and J 8 bases, with 15 bases left between them. Germline V gene lookup returns CDR1 LNHDA and CDR2 SQIVND (reference sequence). The CDR3 region is CAAAGARGYTF. CDR3 bases: TGTGCCGCAGCAGGGGCTCGGGGCTACACCTTC.

V is TRBV14 and J is TRBJ2-1; 10 nucleotides line up with TRBD2. This CDR3 has 17 residues. Germline V CDR1 and CDR2: SGHDN, FVKESK. With 3 bases clipped from V and 3 bases from J, the junction kept 8 bases outside the gene matches. The CDR3 nucleotides read TGTGCCAGCAGCCATCCAATACTAGCGGGGAACTACAATGAGCAGTTCTTC. Encoded protein: CASSHPILAGNYNEQFF.

The table lists this clone with a count of one. V and J are TRBV15 and TRBJ2-7, with 7 bases matching TRBD1. The germline CDR1 and CDR2 sequences are LNHNV and YYDKDF (reference sequence). The CDR3 totals 13 residues. V lost 5 bases, J lost 1 base, and 2 bases stayed unmatched. As DNA, the CDR3 is TGTGCCACCAGCGACAGGGCTTCCTACGAGCAGTACTTC. It is translated as CATSDRASYEQYF.

The chain has TRBV19 and TRBJ2-5; D remains ambiguous. This CDR3 has 13 amino acids. V was pared by 5 bases and J by 1 base, with 8 bases between. Germline values: CDR1 LNHDA, CDR2 SQIVND (reference sequence). In DNA form, the CDR3 reads TGTGCCAGTAGTGGCGGCAGCCAAGAGACCCAGTACTTC. Translation gives CASSGGSQETQYF.

The chain has TRBV19 and TRBJ1-2, with TRBD1 identical over 7 bases. Germline assignment: CDR1 LNHDA and CDR2 SQIVND (reference sequence). The CDR3 extends over 14 amino acids. Trimming at V came to 4 bases and at J to 4 bases, leaving 6 bases not matched to a gene. CDR3 sequence (DNA): TGTGCCAGTAGTAACAGGGGATCGGGCTATGGCTACACCTTC. It encodes CASSNRGSGYGYTF.

The chain uses TRBV30 and TRBJ2-5; possible D gene TRBD1, 6 bases. In germline, CDR1 is GTSNPN, CDR2 SVGIG (reference sequence). V lost 0 bases to trimming and J lost 2 bases, with 19 bases between them. The length of the CDR3 is 17 residues. DNA for the CDR3: TGTGCCTGGAGTGTTCGGCCCAGGGCAGGGACACAAGAGACCCAGTACTTC. Protein: CAWSVRPRAGTQETQYF.

In nucleotides, the CDR3 is TGTGCCAGCAGTTTTAGTCGAGATGAGCAGTTCTTC. Translating it yields CASSFSRDEQFF. This sequence joins TRBV12-3 or TRBV12-4 and TRBJ2-1; D gene unclear. There are 12 residues in the CDR3. V gave up 3 bases and J gave up 8 bases, with 8 bases separating them.

This clone turned up a few times. The V and J genes are TRBV28 and TRBJ1-3; a possible D gene is TRBD1 (5 bases). The V end was cut by 6 bases, the J end by 0 bases, with 12 bases between. Germline assignment: CDR1 MDHEN and CDR2 SYDVKM. This CDR3 has 15 amino acids. CDR3 bases: TGTGCCAGCAGGCAGGGAATAATCTCTGGAAACACCATATATTTT. Amino acids: CASRQGIISGNTIYF. Variable domain in full (rest from reference TRBV28 and TRBJ1-3): DVKVTQSSRYLVKRTGEKVFLECVQDMDHENMFWYRQDPGLGLRLIYFSYDVKMKEKGDIPEGYSVSREKKERFSLILESASTNQTSMYLCASRQGIISGNTIYFGEGSWLTVV.

This clone was observed once. The chain recombines TRBV18 with TRBJ2-7; unclear D gene. CDR1 is KGHSH and CDR2 is LQKENI in the germline V gene. Trimming took off 2 bases at V and 3 bases at J, with 17 bases between the two ends. The CDR3 sequence is 16 residues long. CDR3 bases: TGTGCCAGCTCACCAACGAGGAGCTCTAATATCTACGAGCAGTACGTC. This encodes CASSPTRSSNIYEQYV.

This CDR3 reads CASSHRGEGTEAFF. Written as DNA, the CDR3 is TGTGCCAGCAGCCACAGGGGGGAGGGCACTGAAGCTTTCTTT. The chain employs TRBV11-3 and TRBJ1-1, with 8 bases aligning to TRBD1. Trimming at V came to 5 bases and at J to 4 bases, leaving 6 bases not matched to a gene. Germline values: CDR1 SGHNT, CDR2 YENEEA. This CDR3 has 14 amino acids.

The chain combines TRBV19 with TRBJ2-1; a weak D match, TRBD2 (5 bases). The V and J ends lost 5 bases and 7 bases respectively, with 12 bases between them. Germline CDR1 reads LNHDA; CDR2 reads SQIVND (reference sequence). This CDR3 is built from 13 residues. The CDR3: CASSASSGNEQFF. CDR3 DNA sequence: TGTGCCAGTAGTGCCAGCTCGGGGAATGAGCAGTTCTTC.

Only a few counts were recorded for this clone. This chain connects TRBV15 to TRBJ1-1; 8 bases are shared with TRBD1. The CDR3 has 17 amino acids. Germline assignment: CDR1 LNHNV and CDR2 YYDKDF (reference sequence). J was trimmed by 4 bases and V by 3 bases; bases with no gene match: 13. The CDR3 sequence: CATSRGAQGDWGTEAFF. The CDR3 DNA follows: TGTGCCACCAGCAGGGGTGCACAGGGGGATTGGGGCACTGAAGCTTTCTTT.

This chain connects TRBV6-4 to TRBJ1-1; D might be TRBD1 (5 bases). Germline-derived CDR1 and CDR2 are MRHNA and SNTAGT. V was clipped by 4 bases and J by 2 bases, with 17 bases between them. This CDR3 region has 16 residues. This chain's CDR3 is CASSVWVGQPNTEAFF. The CDR3, as DNA: TGTGCCAGCAGTGTATGGGTGGGGCAGCCTAACACTGAAGCTTTCTTT.

The gene calls are TRBV6-1 and TRBJ2-2; D unclear. This CDR3 is built from 15 residues. CDR1 MNHNS and CDR2 SASEGT come from the germline V gene. The V and J ends lost 3 bases and 0 bases respectively, with 8 bases between them. In DNA form, the CDR3 reads TGTGCCAGCAGTGACCCTTTCTCGAACACCGGGGAGCTGTTTTTT. Translated, it gives CASSDPFSNTGELFF.

This clone came up once. V gene TRBV15 combines with J gene TRBJ2-1; tentatively, D is TRBD2 (6 bases). CDR1 LNHNV and CDR2 YYDKDF come from the germline V gene (reference sequence). The V and J ends lost 5 bases and 9 bases respectively, with 11 bases between them. The CDR3 consists of 12 residues. The CDR3, as DNA: TGTGCCACCAGCCGGGGGTCGGGTGAGCAGTTCTTC. This encodes CATSRGSGEQFF. The full variable domain, rest sourced from reference TRBV15 and TRBJ2-1, is DAMVIQNPRYQVTQFGKPVTLSCSQTLNHNVMYWYQQKSSQAPKLLFHYYDKDFNNEADTPDNFQSRRPNTSFCFLDIRSPGLGDTAMYLCATSRGSGEQFFGPGTRLTVL.

The chain carries TRBV25-1 and TRBJ2-5; 13 nucleotides line up with TRBD2. The germline V gene encodes CDR1 MGHDK and CDR2 SYGVNS. V trimming: 1 base; J trimming: 3 bases; junction bases outside the gene matches: 5. CDR3 length: 17 residues. The CDR3 nucleotides are TGTGCCAGCAGTGAATCTGAAGGACTAGCGGGGGAAGAGACCCAGTACTTC. It yields the protein CASSESEGLAGEETQYF.

This chain links TRBV5-1 with TRBJ1-2; TRBD1 agrees at 10 bases. J gave up 6 bases and V 0 bases, and 2 bases lay outside the gene matches. CDR3 length: 14 residues. Germline V gene sequence: CDR1 SGHRS, CDR2 YFSETQ. The CDR3 DNA reads TGCGCCAGCAGCTTGGGACAGGGGGCGAATGGCTACACCTTC. It translates to CASSLGQGANGYTF.

The rearrangement links TRBV27 to TRBJ2-1, with D tentatively TRBD2 (6 bases). The CDR3 has 15 residues. CDR1 is MNHEY, CDR2 SMNVEV, per germline (reference sequence). V was cut by 3 bases and J by 5 bases, with 14 bases left in between. CDR3 coding DNA: TGTGCCAGCAGTTTTGGGCGGGGCCCGAACAATGAGCAGTTCTTC. Protein: CASSFGRGPNNEQFF.

This chain links TRBV7-3 with TRBJ2-1, with 8 nucleotides matching TRBD1. Germline CDR1 is SGHTA and CDR2 is FQGTGA. Trimming removed 5 bases from V and 9 bases from J; junction bases left unmatched: 6. CDR3 size: 13 residues. The CDR3 region is CASSQTGVGEQFF. The CDR3 DNA sequence: TGTGCCAGCAGCCAGACAGGGGTGGGTGAGCAGTTCTTC.

This chain uses TRBV6-5 with TRBJ2-3, with no clear D. V lost 6 bases to trimming and J lost 3 bases, with 10 bases between them. Germline V gene data show CDR1 as MNHEY and CDR2 as SVGAGI. The CDR3 extends over 13 amino acids. The CDR3 sequence is CASSYGATDTQYF. The DNA for the CDR3 is TGTGCCAGCAGCTACGGAGCGACAGATACGCAGTATTTT.